The clone carrying this TCR beta chain was counted between two and nine times. A single record per CDR3 protein comes from TCRdb applying MiXCR to the RT-PCR reads. This table holds around 650,000 distinct CDR3 sequences, around a sixth found once. The entry originates in a study of response to subunit inactivated influenza vaccine. CDR3 length equals 17 residues. Unmatched junction bases numbered 7, after V lost 1 base and J lost 4 bases. Germline V gives CDR1 SGHVS, CDR2 FNYEAQ. The sample in question was PBMCs from blood, obtained 11 to 12 days after vaccination. V and J are TRBV7-6 and TRBJ2-1, with 10 bases identical to TRBD2. This TCR was sampled from a man aged 50 or older who received an inactivated influenza vaccine. CDR3 in amino acids: CASSLDPASGSYNEQFF. CDR3 nucleotides: TGTGCCAGCAGCTTAGACCCTGCTAGCGGGAGTTACAATGAGCAGTTCTTC.